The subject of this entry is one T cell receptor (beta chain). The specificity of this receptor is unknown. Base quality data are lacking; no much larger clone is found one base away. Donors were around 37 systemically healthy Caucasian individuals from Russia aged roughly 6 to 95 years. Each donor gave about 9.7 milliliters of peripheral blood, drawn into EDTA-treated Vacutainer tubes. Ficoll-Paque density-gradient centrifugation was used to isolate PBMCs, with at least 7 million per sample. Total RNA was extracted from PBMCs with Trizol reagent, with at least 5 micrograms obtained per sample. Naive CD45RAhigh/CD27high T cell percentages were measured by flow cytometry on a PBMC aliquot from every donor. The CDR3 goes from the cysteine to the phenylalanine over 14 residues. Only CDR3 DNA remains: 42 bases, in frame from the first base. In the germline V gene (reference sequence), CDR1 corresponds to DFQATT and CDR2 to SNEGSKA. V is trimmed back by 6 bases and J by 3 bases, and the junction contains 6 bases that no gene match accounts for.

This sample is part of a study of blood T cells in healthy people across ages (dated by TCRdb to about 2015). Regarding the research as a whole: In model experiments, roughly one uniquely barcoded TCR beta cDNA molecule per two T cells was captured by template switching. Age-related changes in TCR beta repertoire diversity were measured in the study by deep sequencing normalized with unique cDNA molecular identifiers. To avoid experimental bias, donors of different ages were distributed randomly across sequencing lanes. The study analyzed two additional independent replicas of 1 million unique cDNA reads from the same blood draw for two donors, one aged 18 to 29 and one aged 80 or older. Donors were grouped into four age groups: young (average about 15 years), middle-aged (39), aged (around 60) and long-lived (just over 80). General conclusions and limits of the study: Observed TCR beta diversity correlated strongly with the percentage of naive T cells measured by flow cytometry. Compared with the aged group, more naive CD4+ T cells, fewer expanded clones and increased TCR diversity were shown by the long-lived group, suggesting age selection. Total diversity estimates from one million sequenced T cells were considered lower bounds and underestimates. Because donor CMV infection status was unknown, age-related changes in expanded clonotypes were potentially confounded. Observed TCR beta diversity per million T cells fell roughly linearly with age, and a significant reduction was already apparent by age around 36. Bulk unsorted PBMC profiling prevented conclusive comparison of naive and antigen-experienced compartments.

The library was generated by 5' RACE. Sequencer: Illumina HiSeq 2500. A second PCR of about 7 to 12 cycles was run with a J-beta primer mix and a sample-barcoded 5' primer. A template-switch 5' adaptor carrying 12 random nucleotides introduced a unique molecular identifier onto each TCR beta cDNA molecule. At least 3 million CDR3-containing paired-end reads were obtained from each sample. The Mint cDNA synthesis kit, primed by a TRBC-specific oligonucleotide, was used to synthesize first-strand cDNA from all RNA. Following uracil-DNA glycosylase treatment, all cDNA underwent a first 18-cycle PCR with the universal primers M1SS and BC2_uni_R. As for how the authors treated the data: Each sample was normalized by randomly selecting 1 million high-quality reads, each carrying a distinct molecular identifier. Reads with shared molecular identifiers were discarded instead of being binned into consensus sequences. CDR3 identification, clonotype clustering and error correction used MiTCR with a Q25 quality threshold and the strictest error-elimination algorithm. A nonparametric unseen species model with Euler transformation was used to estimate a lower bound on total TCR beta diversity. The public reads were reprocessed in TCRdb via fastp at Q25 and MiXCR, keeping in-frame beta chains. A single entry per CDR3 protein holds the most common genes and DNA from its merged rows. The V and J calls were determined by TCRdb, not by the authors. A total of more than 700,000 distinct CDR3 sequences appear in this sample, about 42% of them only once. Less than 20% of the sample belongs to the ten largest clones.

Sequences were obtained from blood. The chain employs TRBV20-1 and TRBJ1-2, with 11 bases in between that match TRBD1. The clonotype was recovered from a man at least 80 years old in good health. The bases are TGCAGTGCAAGGACAGGGGGCGCATACTATGGCTACACCTTC. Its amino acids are CSARTGGAYYGYTF.